These 2 T cell receptor beta chains came from one sample sequenced in a study of cytomegalovirus exposure and HLA in healthy donors. Sequenced by immunoSEQ multiplex PCR; TCRdb stores in-frame clones only, minus some. The repertoire consists of around 100,000 clones, with just under 95% occurring once and the leading ten covering 0.89%. Sequencing was carried out using PBMCs. The receptors shown here come from a woman aged 18-29 years in good health and CMV-seronegative.

This clone has a handful of counts. The chain has TRBV5-1 and TRBJ2-2; 10 bases match TRBD2. The CDR3 loop spans 22 amino acids. The J segment lost 5 bases and the V segment lost 1 base, leaving 23 bases of the junction unmatched. Germline V gene sequence: CDR1 SGHRS, CDR2 YFSETQ. DNA for the CDR3: TGCGCCAGCAGCTTGATCTGGTCCCTGAGGCTAGCGGGAGTTCGGGGGACCGGGGAGCTGTTTTTT. Its translation: CASSLIWSLRLAGVRGTGELFF. Filled out from reference TRBV5-1 and TRBJ2-2, the complete variable domain reads KAGVTQTPRYLIKTRGQQVTLSCSPISGHRSVSWYQQTPGQGLQFLFEYFSETQRNKGNFPGRFSGRQFSNSRSEMNVSTLELGDSALYLCASSLIWSLRLAGVRGTGELFFGEGSRLTVL.

The genes are TRBV6-5 and TRBJ2-7; D is unclear. Germline lookup yields CDR1 MNHEY and CDR2 SVGAGI. The CDR3 is made up of 14 amino acids. Trimming shortened V by 8 bases and J by 0 bases, and 14 bases separated the two germline ends. CDR3 sequence reads: CASCLSESSYEQYF. The CDR3 DNA sequence: TGTGCCAGCTGTCTAAGCGAGAGCTCCTACGAGCAGTACTTC.